This T cell receptor beta chain was recorded in a study of T-cell reconstitution after alpha-beta-depleted transplantation in children. Study observations and caveats: Where alpha-beta T cells came from about two months after transplant was reportedly several hundred expanded graft clones. Certain patients had high TCRbeta diversity at day 60, and it came from recipient T cells and thymic progenitors that survived.

Preparing the TCRbeta library involved the use of unique molecular identifiers. Via MiXCR, TCRdb re-called the PCR reads, giving one row per CDR3 protein. The repertoire holds 200,000 to 250,000 distinct CDR3 sequences, 7.5% to 9.5% seen once, with 5% to 8% in the top ten. This clonotype was recorded at least ten times. Its antigen is unidentified. The sequenced sample was PBMCs, mostly from graft donor cells, obtained 180 days after TCRalphabeta/CD19-depleted stem cell transplant. The clonotype originates from a male patient younger than 18 who had a stem cell transplant for acute lymphoblastic leukemia, so the T cells may come from the graft donor.

The CDR3 DNA follows: TGCGCCAGCAGCTTGGAACTTACTGGGACAGTTGGAACCGAGACCCAGTACTTC. Translating gives CASSLELTGTVGTETQYF. The chain employs TRBV5-1 and TRBJ2-5; 7 positions match TRBD1. Germline V gives CDR1 SGHRS, CDR2 YFSETQ. With 0 bases clipped from V and 5 bases from J, the junction kept 16 bases outside the gene matches. The CDR3 spans 18 residues.